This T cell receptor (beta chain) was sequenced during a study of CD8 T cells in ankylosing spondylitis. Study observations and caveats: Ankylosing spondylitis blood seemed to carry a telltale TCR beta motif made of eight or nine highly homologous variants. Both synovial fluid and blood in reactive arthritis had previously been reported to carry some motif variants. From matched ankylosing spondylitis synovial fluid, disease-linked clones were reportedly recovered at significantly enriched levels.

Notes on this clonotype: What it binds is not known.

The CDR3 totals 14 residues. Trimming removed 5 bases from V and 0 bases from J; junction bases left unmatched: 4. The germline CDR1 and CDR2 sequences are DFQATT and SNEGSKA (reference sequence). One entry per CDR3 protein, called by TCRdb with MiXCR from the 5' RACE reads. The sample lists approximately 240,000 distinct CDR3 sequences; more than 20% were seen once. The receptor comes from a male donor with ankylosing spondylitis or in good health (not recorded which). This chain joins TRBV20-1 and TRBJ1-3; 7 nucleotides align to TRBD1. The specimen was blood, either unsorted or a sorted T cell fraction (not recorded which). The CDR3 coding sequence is TGCAGTGCTGAAACAGGGGTCTCTGGAAACACCATATATTTT. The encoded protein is CSAETGVSGNTIYF.